A selection of T cell receptor beta chains follows, all from one sample in a study of T cell responses to AZD1222 COVID-19 vaccine. Using immunoSEQ multiplex PCR, the repertoire was profiled, and TCRdb retains in-frame clones only, with some absent. The table records about 28,000 clones, roughly 73% of them present only once. The material sequenced was peripheral blood, taken on day 0 of AZD1222 vaccination. These receptors were obtained from an adult in good health. Each CDR3 is given with its conserved first and last residue. A D gene is named only where the DNA matches it firmly. Size tells how often a clone was seen (once, few, many) or the class of an expanded clone, and some rows leave it out.

v_call	d_call	clone_size	j_call	cdr3_aa	cdr3_nt
TRBV29-1	-	few	TRBJ1-2	CSVLRDIGGYTF	TGCAGCGTTCTCAGGGACATCGGAGGCTACACCTTC
TRBV2	-	few	TRBJ2-6	CASSEGLAPGANVLTF	TGTGCCAGCAGTGAAGGCCTAGCCCCTGGGGCCAACGTCCTGACTTTC
TRBV6-5	-	-	TRBJ1-5	CASSRGGGVNQPQHF	TGTGCCAGCAGTCGGGGTGGGGGAGTCAATCAGCCCCAGCATTTT
TRBV11-2	-	-	TRBJ2-1	CASSPLRRPNEQFF	TGTGCCAGCAGCCCATTGAGGCGCCCCAATGAGCAGTTCTTC
TRBV5-4	-	once	TRBJ1-3	CASSTSGASGNTIYF	TGTGCCAGCAGCACCTCAGGAGCCTCTGGAAACACCATATATTTT
TRBV9	-	-	TRBJ2-5	CASSPGSSVSQETQYF	TGTGCCAGCAGCCCCGGGAGTTCAGTAAGCCAAGAGACCCAGTACTTC
TRBV9	-	-	TRBJ2-1	CASSEASRTHYNEQFF	TGTGCCAGCAGCGAAGCCTCCCGCACTCACTACAATGAGCAGTTCTTC
TRBV12-3/TRBV12-4	-	-	TRBJ1-5	CASNPGVGQPQHF	TGTGCCAGCAATCCAGGGGTCGGTCAGCCCCAGCATTTT
TRBV10-1	-	-	TRBJ2-5	CASSESGGQETQYF	TGCGCCAGCAGTGAGTCTGGGGGGCAAGAGACCCAGTACTTC
TRBV3-1/TRBV3-2	-	-	TRBJ1-4	CASSQVAGQLFF	TGTGCCAGCAGCCAAGTAGCTGGGCAACTGTTTTTT
TRBV4-1	-	once	TRBJ1-6	CASSQESRNSPLHF	TGCGCCAGCAGCCAAGAAAGCAGGAATTCACCCCTCCACTTT
TRBV10-3	-	-	TRBJ2-3	CAISEFSTDTQYF	TGTGCCATCAGTGAATTCAGCACAGATACGCAGTATTTT
TRBV12-5	-	-	TRBJ2-7	CASGRGPGSYEQYF	TGTGCTAGTGGCCGGGGACCGGGGAGCTACGAGCAGTACTTC
TRBV10-3	TRBD2	-	TRBJ2-1	CAIRIGTSFLHEQFF	TGTGCCATCAGGATCGGGACTAGCTTCCTTCATGAGCAGTTCTTC
TRBV6-1	-	once	TRBJ2-5	CASSERGIQETQYF	TGTGCCAGCAGTGAACGGGGAATCCAAGAGACCCAGTACTTC
TRBV9	TRBD1	-	TRBJ1-2	CASTPSLTGIYGYTF	TGTGCCAGCACACCCTCCCTGACAGGGATATATGGCTACACCTTC
TRBV6-5	TRBD2	few	TRBJ2-1	CASTSGGANEQFF	TGTGCCAGCACCAGCGGGGGGGCCAATGAGCAGTTCTTC
TRBV7-2	TRBD2	-	TRBJ2-2	CASAPAGGRIGELFF	TGTGCCAGCGCCCCAGCGGGGGGGCGGATCGGGGAGCTGTTTTTT
TRBV6-5	-	-	TRBJ2-4	CASSYSRVLAKNIQYF	TGTGCCAGCAGTTACTCGAGGGTCCTAGCCAAAAACATTCAGTACTTC
TRBV7-2	TRBD1	-	TRBJ1-2	CASSSADRGGGYTF	TGTGCCAGCAGCTCCGCCGACAGGGGTGGTGGCTACACCTTC
TRBV5-4	-	-	TRBJ1-4	CASSLQGGNEKLFF	TGTGCCAGCAGCTTACAGGGAGGGAATGAAAAACTGTTTTTT
TRBV7-2	-	-	TRBJ2-1	CASSFAEYNEQFF	TGTGCCAGCAGCTTCGCGGAGTACAATGAGCAGTTCTTC
TRBV2	TRBD1	-	TRBJ2-5	CASSPGTVQETQYF	TGTGCCAGCAGCCCCGGGACAGTCCAAGAGACCCAGTACTTC
TRBV11-2	-	-	TRBJ1-4	CASSLGRTEGEKLFF	TGTGCCAGCAGCTTAGGTCGGACAGAGGGTGAAAAACTGTTTTTT
TRBV11-2	TRBD1	once	TRBJ2-7	CASSSGTGGPYEQYF	TGTGCCAGCAGCTCCGGGACAGGGGGCCCCTACGAGCAGTACTTC
TRBV3-1/TRBV3-2	-	-	TRBJ1-2	CASRKVGIDGYTF	TGTGCCAGCAGGAAGGTGGGTATCGACGGCTACACCTTC
TRBV19	TRBD1	-	TRBJ1-2	CASTLPGQGYGYTF	TGTGCCAGTACCTTACCTGGACAGGGCTATGGCTACACCTTC
TRBV9	TRBD1	-	TRBJ2-3	CASSLKNRGDTQYF	TGTGCCAGCAGCCTCAAAAACAGGGGCGATACGCAGTATTTT
TRBV3-1/TRBV3-2	TRBD1	-	TRBJ2-7	CASSQEGKDRVRYEQYF	TGTGCCAGCAGCCAAGAGGGCAAGGACAGGGTCCGCTACGAGCAGTACTTC
TRBV11-2	-	-	TRBJ1-3	CASSVGISGNTIYF	TGTGCCAGCAGCGTGGGCATCTCTGGAAACACCATATATTTT
TRBV19	TRBD1	-	TRBJ1-2	CASSIVGTGALRNYGYTF	TGTGCCAGTAGTATAGTGGGGACAGGGGCCCTCCGTAACTATGGCTACACCTTC
TRBV10-1	-	-	TRBJ2-6	CASSDGGSGANVLTF	TGCGCCAGCAGTGACGGGGGTTCTGGGGCCAACGTCCTGACTTTC
TRBV3-1/TRBV3-2	-	-	TRBJ1-3	CASSQDPRFSGNTIYF	TGTGCCAGCAGCCAAGATCCCAGGTTCTCTGGAAACACCATATATTTT
TRBV29-1	-	-	TRBJ2-3	CSVLKQATSTDTQYF	TGCAGCGTCCTTAAACAGGCGACTAGCACAGATACGCAGTATTTT
TRBV6-2/TRBV6-3	TRBD2	-	TRBJ2-1	CASSRNGGRNEQFF	TGTGCCAGCAGTCGAAACGGGGGGAGAAATGAGCAGTTCTTC
TRBV7-9	-	few	TRBJ1-2	CASSLEAGLYGYTF	TGTGCCAGCAGCTTAGAGGCAGGTCTCTATGGCTACACCTTC
TRBV19	-	-	TRBJ1-1	CASRELIGIGRNTEAFF	TGTGCCAGTAGAGAACTTATCGGGATTGGTCGGAACACTGAAGCTTTCTTT
TRBV6-2/TRBV6-3	TRBD1	-	TRBJ2-6	CASSYHQGAGANVLTF	TGTGCCAGCAGTTACCACCAGGGGGCTGGGGCCAACGTCCTGACTTTC
TRBV5-4	-	-	TRBJ2-6	CASTQGPLGSSGANVLTF	TGTGCCAGCACCCAGGGACCACTAGGAAGCTCTGGGGCCAACGTCCTGACTTTC
TRBV18	-	once	TRBJ1-1	CASSPWAQGASVMNTEAFF	TGTGCCAGCTCACCATGGGCACAGGGCGCTTCGGTCATGAACACTGAAGCTTTCTTT
TRBV2	-	-	TRBJ1-2	CASSAAGYGYTF	TGTGCCAGCAGCGCGGCCGGCTATGGCTACACCTTC
TRBV6-1	TRBD1	-	TRBJ1-2	CASSEWTGDYGYTF	TGTGCCAGCAGTGAGTGGACAGGGGACTATGGCTACACCTTC
TRBV7-6	-	-	TRBJ1-1	CASSFNPDGTTEAFF	TGTGCCAGCAGCTTCAACCCGGATGGGACCACTGAAGCTTTCTTT
TRBV12-3/TRBV12-4	TRBD1	-	TRBJ1-1	CASSTTGGKAFF	TGTGCCAGCAGCACGACAGGGGGCAAAGCTTTCTTT
TRBV18	TRBD1	-	TRBJ2-7	CASSRGEGQGTYEQYF	TGTGCCAGCTCCCGGGGTGAGGGACAGGGAACCTACGAGCAGTACTTC
TRBV24-1	-	-	TRBJ1-4	CATSDPSAGTNEKLFF	TGTGCCACCAGTGACCCCTCCGCTGGAACTAATGAAAAACTGTTTTTT
TRBV7-3	-	medium-sized	TRBJ2-3	CASRPSGTFPTQYF	TGTGCCAGCAGACCTTCCGGGACTTTTCCTACGCAGTATTTT
TRBV12-3/TRBV12-4	-	-	TRBJ2-2	CASRNTGELFF	TGTGCCAGCAGGAACACCGGGGAGCTGTTTTTT
TRBV7-3	-	medium-sized	TRBJ2-4	CASSSGTAENIQYF	TGTGCCAGCAGCTCCGGGACTGCCGAAAACATTCAGTACTTC
TRBV13	TRBD1	-	TRBJ2-7	CASSLNPEGANEQYF	TGTGCCAGCAGCTTAAACCCCGAGGGGGCAAACGAGCAGTACTTC
TRBV2	TRBD1	-	TRBJ2-7	CASSFPVQGTGYEQYF	TGTGCCAGCAGTTTTCCAGTACAGGGGACGGGCTACGAGCAGTACTTC
TRBV6-5	-	-	TRBJ1-2	CATPGLNLYGYTF	TGTGCCACCCCAGGGCTAAACCTCTATGGCTACACCTTC
TRBV11-2	-	-	TRBJ2-1	CASSLDPDRIYNEQFF	TGTGCCAGCAGCTTAGACCCCGACAGAATCTACAATGAGCAGTTCTTC
TRBV7-9	TRBD1	few	TRBJ1-1	CASSPGQGTNTEAFF	TGTGCCAGCAGCCCGGGACAGGGGACGAACACTGAAGCTTTCTTT